Reported below is one T cell receptor (beta chain). The target antigen is unknown. The data derive from a study of OX40 agonist ivuxolimab in advanced cancers. Study-wide background: The dose-escalation cohort was just under 85% male, with a mean age of around 54 years, ranging about 23 to 79. Broader study findings: Compared with CD4+, CD8+ T cells on average had more expanded clones. By week 6 at 0.1 to 3.0 mg/kg, blood CD4+ and CD8+ T cells had expanded clonally.

Measured with immunoSEQ multiplex PCR; TCRdb has only the in-frame clones, and not every one. The profile shows 36,000 or so clones, 88% of them singletons. In germline, CDR1 is SGHTA, CDR2 FQGNSA. V was shortened by 3 bases and J by 3 bases, with 12 bases between the two germline ends. The CDR3 is 15 residues long. The material was CD4+ or CD8+ T cells sorted from blood, obtained in a trial of the OX40 agonist ivuxolimab. V usage is TRBV7-2 and J usage is TRBJ2-1; D is perhaps TRBD2 (6 bases). The TCR comes from an adult with an advanced solid tumor such as melanoma, head and neck, liver or kidney cancer. In DNA form, the CDR3 reads TGTGCCAGCAGCTTGGGACTTTCAGGCTACAATGAGCAGTTCTTC. Amino acids: CASSLGLSGYNEQFF. Using reference TRBV7-2 and TRBJ2-1 for the parts outside the CDR3, the full variable domain is GAGVSQSPSNKVTEKGKDVELRCDPISGHTALYWYRQSLGQGLEFLIYFQGNSAPDKSGLPSDRFSAERTGGSVSTLTIQRTQQEDSAVYLCASSLGLSGYNEQFFGPGTRLTVL.